The 25 T cell receptor beta chains in this list originate from one sample, sequenced in a study of T cell responses to AZD1222 COVID-19 vaccine. Only in-frame clones appear in the TCRdb table, and some are missing; sequencing was by immunoSEQ multiplex PCR. The profile shows about 97,000 clones, about 88% of them singletons. The sequencing used peripheral blood, collected on day 0 of AZD1222 vaccination. Source of these receptors: an adult in good health.

V usage is TRBV19 and J usage is TRBJ2-6; D unresolved. Germline CDR1 reads LNHDA; CDR2 reads SQIVND (reference sequence). The CDR3 covers 14 residues. Trimming took 6 bases from V and 2 from J, leaving 8 bases between them. In DNA, the CDR3 is TGTGCCAGTAGAACGGTGGCTGGGGCCAACGTCCTGACTTTC. Translated: CASRTVAGANVLTF. The full variable domain, with the rest looked up from reference TRBV19 and TRBJ2-6, is DGGITQSPKYLFRKEGQNVTLSCEQNLNHDAMYWYRQDPGQGLRLIYYSQIVNDFQKGDIAEGYSVSREKKESFPLTVTSAQKNPTAFYLCASRTVAGANVLTFGAGSRLTVL.

The gene calls are TRBV5-1 and TRBJ1-3, with D possibly being TRBD1 (6 bases). In germline, CDR1 is SGHRS, CDR2 YFSETQ. The CDR3 has 15 amino acids. V was cut by 0 bases and J by 2 bases, with 9 bases left in between. The CDR3 bases are TGCGCCAGCAGCTTGGACAGGGCCACTGGAAACACCATATATTTT. Its protein product is CASSLDRATGNTIYF.

The gene calls are TRBV20-1 and TRBJ1-6; D is ambiguous. CDR3 size: 13 residues. Trimming pared 3 bases from V and 7 bases from J, leaving 10 bases between. Germline values: CDR1 DFQATT, CDR2 SNEGSKA (reference sequence). CDR3 loop: CSASMPGNSPLHF. DNA for the CDR3: TGCAGTGCTAGTATGCCCGGGAATTCACCCCTCCACTTT.

The chain uses TRBV7-9 and TRBJ1-1, with D uncertain. Trimming shortened V by 10 bases and J by 5 bases, and 14 bases separated the two germline ends. The CDR3 consists of 12 residues. Looked up from germline, CDR1 is SEHNR and CDR2 is FQNEAQ (reference sequence). In DNA, the CDR3 is TGTGCCACCTTATCGCGAGGGACTGAAGCTTTCTTT. Its translation is CATLSRGTEAFF.

The CDR3 protein is CASARSGLDTGELFF. The CDR3 bases are TGTGCCAGCGCCAGATCAGGGCTCGACACCGGGGAGCTGTTTTTT. The genes are TRBV27 and TRBJ2-2; a possible D gene is TRBD1 (5 bases). The CDR3 has 15 residues. The ends were cut back, 8 bases at V and 3 bases at J, with 16 bases in the middle. Germline CDR1 is MNHEY and CDR2 is SMNVEV (reference sequence).

This clone was seen more than once but under ten times. The J gene is TRBJ1-1, the V gene TRBV13; no firm D call. CDR3 length: 12 residues. With 3 bases removed from V and 1 base from J, the gap between germline ends came to 3 bases. CDR1 and CDR2 from the germline V gene are PRHDT and FYEKMQ (reference sequence). The CDR3 DNA is TGTGCCAGCAGCTTTGGGAACACTGAAGCTTTCTTT. Translating gives CASSFGNTEAFF.

The table lists this clone with a few counts. The V gene is TRBV5-6, the J gene TRBJ2-5; TRBD1 aligns across 8 bases. V lost 4 bases and J lost 9; bases outside the gene matches: 11. CDR1 is SGHDT and CDR2 is YYEEEE in the germline V gene. The CDR3 sequence is 14 residues long. CDR3 nucleotide sequence: TGTGCCAGCAGCCCACCCCAAGACAGGGGAGCCCAGTACTTC. Its translation is CASSPPQDRGAQYF.

The chain joins TRBV7-8 to TRBJ1-2, with no clear D. V lost 3 bases and J lost 0, with 17 bases in between. Germline V gene sequence: CDR1 SGHVS, CDR2 FQNEAQ. The CDR3 covers 17 residues. CDR3 in DNA: TGTGCCAGCAGCTTGGGTGGGATGGCAGCGGCTAACTATGGCTACACCTTC. Protein: CASSLGGMAAANYGYTF.

This clone came up a few times. The V gene is TRBV18, the J gene TRBJ1-5, with 9 bases matching TRBD1. V trimming: 6 bases; J trimming: 2 bases; junction bases outside the gene matches: 5. The germline V gene has CDR1 KGHSH and CDR2 LQKENI. The CDR3 runs 15 residues. The CDR3 DNA follows: TGTGCCAGCTCGACGGGACAGGGTGGCAATCAGCCCCAGCATTTT. Protein product: CASSTGQGGNQPQHF.

The chain couples TRBV11-3 to TRBJ1-1; 8 bases are a match to TRBD1. There are 14 residues in the CDR3. Germline CDR1 is SGHNT and CDR2 is YENEEA. V lost 5 bases, J lost 2 bases, and 4 bases stayed unmatched. CDR3 sequence: CASSQGQVNTEAFF. The DNA for the CDR3 is TGTGCCAGCAGCCAGGGACAGGTAAACACTGAAGCTTTCTTT.

In this sample, this clone turned up a few times. The V call is TRBV9, the J call TRBJ1-4; possibly TRBD1 for D (5 bases). The CDR3 has 15 amino acids. Germline V gene lookup returns CDR1 SGDLS and CDR2 YYNGEE. Trimming removed 5 bases at V and 8 bases at J, with 19 bases between. CDR3 sequence (DNA): TGTGCCAGCAGTCCTAGGGGCTTTGGGGACGAAAAACTGTTTTTT. It translates to CASSPRGFGDEKLFF.

The V call is TRBV2, the J call TRBJ2-1; 12 bases fit TRBD2. CDR1 and CDR2 from the germline V gene are SNHLY and FYNNEI. Trimming at V came to 7 bases and at J to 0 bases, leaving 4 bases not matched to a gene. This CDR3 has 16 amino acids. The CDR3 here is CASTRLAGASYNEQFF. As DNA, the CDR3 is TGTGCCAGCACTCGACTAGCGGGGGCCTCCTACAATGAGCAGTTCTTC.

This chain links TRBV28 with TRBJ1-1; no clear D. Germline CDR1 MDHEN, CDR2 SYDVKM. Trimming left V 10 bases short and J 0 bases short, with 12 bases between. The CDR3 extends over 13 amino acids. CDR3 coding DNA: TGTGCCACCTGTAGTGGGGTGAACACTGAAGCTTTCTTT. Its protein product is CATCSGVNTEAFF.

The genes are TRBV5-4 and TRBJ2-7; D is perhaps TRBD1 (5 bases). CDR1 is SGHNT, CDR2 YYREEE, per germline (reference sequence). V was trimmed by 3 bases and J by 5 bases, leaving 12 bases between them. This CDR3 comprises 13 residues. CDR3 region: CASSSQLGDEQYF. The CDR3 DNA reads TGTGCCAGCAGCTCCCAGTTAGGGGACGAGCAGTACTTC.

The chain recombines TRBV6-5 with TRBJ2-3, with D perhaps matching TRBD1 (6 bases). Germline values: CDR1 MNHEY, CDR2 SVGAGI. This CDR3 is 14 amino acids long. V lost 3 bases and J 2 bases, leaving 9 bases between the germline ends. The CDR3 region is CASSYTGPTDTQYF. CDR3 in DNA: TGTGCCAGCAGTTATACAGGGCCCACAGATACGCAGTATTTT.

In its sample, this clone was seen once. This chain connects TRBV7-2 to TRBJ1-6; no definite D call. The germline V gene has CDR1 SGHTA and CDR2 FQGNSA. Trimming took off 5 bases at V and 7 bases at J, with 15 bases between the two ends. The CDR3 contains 15 residues. This CDR3 reads CASSRVSDGNSPLHF. The CDR3, as DNA: TGTGCCAGCAGCCGGGTTTCTGACGGGAATTCACCCCTCCACTTT.

The chain has TRBV5-5 and TRBJ1-3; D not resolved. There are 17 residues in the CDR3. Trimming took 0 bases from V and 0 from J, leaving 13 bases between them. CDR1 is SGHKS and CDR2 is YYEKEE in the germline V gene (reference sequence). The CDR3 nucleotides are TGTGCCAGCAGCTTGGTCCCAGGAGCTTACTCTGGAAACACCATATATTTT. The encoded protein is CASSLVPGAYSGNTIYF.

The chain is built from TRBV4-1 and TRBJ1-5; D call uncertain. This CDR3 contains 15 residues. Germline V gives CDR1 MGHRA, CDR2 YSYEKL. V was trimmed by 3 bases and J by 3 bases, leaving 12 bases between them. The CDR3 reads CASSHLGQYNQPQHF. In nucleotides, the CDR3 is TGCGCCAGCAGCCACTTGGGCCAGTACAATCAGCCCCAGCATTTT.

This chain joins TRBV6-2 or TRBV6-3 and TRBJ1-5, with D maybe TRBD1 (6 bases). CDR1 and CDR2 from the germline V gene are MNHEY and SVGEGT. V was pared by 2 bases and J by 7 bases, with 9 bases between. This CDR3 region has 13 residues. As DNA, the CDR3 is TGTGCCAGCAGTTACGGGGGGCGGCAGCCCCAGCATTTT. Residues: CASSYGGRQPQHF.

This chain uses TRBV11-2 with TRBJ1-1; no firm D call. Per the germline V gene, CDR1 is SGHAT and CDR2 is FQNNGV. Between the trimmed V and J ends, which lost 5 bases and 1 base, there was a span of 14 bases. The CDR3 sequence is 15 residues long. The chain's CDR3 is CASSPTLESNTEAFF. CDR3 nucleotide sequence: TGTGCCAGCAGCCCGACCCTGGAGTCGAACACTGAAGCTTTCTTT.

The chain links TRBV5-1 to TRBJ1-1, with D unresolved. V was pared by 4 bases and J by 2 bases, with 9 bases between. CDR3 length: 13 residues. CDR1 and CDR2 from the germline V gene are SGHRS and YFSETQ. The CDR3 nucleotides are TGCGCCAGCAGCCCACGGGGAAACACTGAAGCTTTCTTT. This gives the protein CASSPRGNTEAFF. The variable domain in full, completed from reference TRBV5-1 and TRBJ1-1, reads KAGVTQTPRYLIKTRGQQVTLSCSPISGHRSVSWYQQTPGQGLQFLFEYFSETQRNKGNFPGRFSGRQFSNSRSEMNVSTLELGDSALYLCASSPRGNTEAFFGQGTRLTVV.

This clone was seen once. J is TRBJ2-7 and V is TRBV7-8, with 10 positions matching TRBD2. V gave up 2 bases and J gave up 3 bases; unmatched junction bases: 16. This CDR3 spans 19 amino acids. CDR1 SGHVS and CDR2 FQNEAQ come from the germline V gene. The CDR3 nucleotides read TGTGCCAGCAGCTTAAATCCCCTAAGCGGGGGGGCCTCAGTCTACGAGCAGTACTTC. Its protein is CASSLNPLSGGASVYEQYF.

V and J are TRBV11-2 and TRBJ1-1; no clear D. The CDR3 sequence is 16 residues long. Germline values: CDR1 SGHAT, CDR2 FQNNGV. Trimming shortened V by 2 bases and J by 0 bases, and 13 bases separated the two germline ends. CDR3 in DNA: TGTGCCAGCAGCTTATTTTCATTTCCTATGAACACTGAAGCTTTCTTT. Its translation: CASSLFSFPMNTEAFF.

This clone has just a few counts. V and J are TRBV5-1 and TRBJ2-7; 10 nucleotides match TRBD1. The CDR3 loop spans 15 amino acids. Trimming at V came to 3 bases and at J to 7 bases, leaving 10 bases not matched to a gene. Germline values: CDR1 SGHRS, CDR2 YFSETQ. The CDR3 DNA reads as TGCGCCAGCAGCTCGACAGGGGGCGGGACGTGGGAGCAGTACTTC. The encoded protein is CASSSTGGGTWEQYF. Variable domain in full (rest from reference TRBV5-1 and TRBJ2-7): KAGVTQTPRYLIKTRGQQVTLSCSPISGHRSVSWYQQTPGQGLQFLFEYFSETQRNKGNFPGRFSGRQFSNSRSEMNVSTLELGDSALYLCASSSTGGGTWEQYFGPGTRLTVT.

The rearrangement uses TRBV7-9 and TRBJ2-7, with 7 nucleotides matching TRBD2. J was trimmed by 0 bases and V by 4 bases; bases with no gene match: 15. CDR1 is SEHNR and CDR2 is FQNEAQ in the germline V gene (reference sequence). The CDR3 consists of 18 residues. The CDR3 loop is CASSSPGGRVKGSYEQYF. The CDR3 DNA reads TGTGCCAGCAGCTCCCCGGGAGGCAGGGTAAAGGGCTCCTACGAGCAGTACTTC.